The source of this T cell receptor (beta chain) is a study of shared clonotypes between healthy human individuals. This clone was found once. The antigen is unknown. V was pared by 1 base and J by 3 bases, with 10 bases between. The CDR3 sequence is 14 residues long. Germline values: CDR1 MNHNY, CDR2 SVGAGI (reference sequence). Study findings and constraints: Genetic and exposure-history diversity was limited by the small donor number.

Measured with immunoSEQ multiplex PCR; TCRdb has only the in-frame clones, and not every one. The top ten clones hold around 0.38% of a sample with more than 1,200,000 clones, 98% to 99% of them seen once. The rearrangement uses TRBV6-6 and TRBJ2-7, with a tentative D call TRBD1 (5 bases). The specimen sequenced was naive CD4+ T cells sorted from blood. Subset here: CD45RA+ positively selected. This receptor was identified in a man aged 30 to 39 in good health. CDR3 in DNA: TGTGCCAGCAGTTACTTAGGGGTAAACTACGAGCAGTACTTC. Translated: CASSYLGVNYEQYF.